Sequencing of this T cell receptor (beta chain) was carried out in a study of monozygotic twins with inflammatory bowel disease. Study-level points and caveats: With inverse Simpson as the measure, TCRbeta diversity was lower in IBD patients than in healthy co-twins. Twin pairs that were concordant did not differ from discordant pairs in repertoire similarity, possibly from limited power. Added variability in patient repertoires may stem from differing immunosuppressive treatments.

With respect to this clonotype: Its antigen is unidentified.

The CDR3 has 14 amino acids. Germline V CDR1 and CDR2: LNHDA, SQIVND (reference sequence). Per donor, less than 3 ml of blood was collected and frozen. TCRdb re-called the 5' RACE reads and catalogs CDR3 proteins one per entry, DNA excluded. This sample carries 300,000 to 350,000 distinct CDR3 sequences, with under 2.5% going to the ten biggest clones. Sequenced input: blood. This chain uses TRBV19 with TRBJ2-1; lacking DNA, the TRBD2 call made by TCRdb goes unchecked. This sequence was found in a human donor with ulcerative colitis or Crohn's disease, or a healthy co-twin of an affected twin (not recorded which). The CDR3 sequence is CASSTSGGYNEQFF.